Sequencing of this T cell receptor beta chain was carried out in a study of a mutant IDH1 vaccine in newly diagnosed glioma. Clones were read by immunoSEQ multiplex PCR, and TCRdb kept only the in-frame ones, dropping some. The sample includes roughly 62,000 clones, approximately 89% of them seen just once. In the case of this clone: The antigen is undetermined.

Indicated time point: week 11, during vaccination. Every single dose of the vaccine, 300 ug of mutant IDH1 20-mer peptide, came with topical imiquimod. The CDR3 consists of 13 residues. Germline loops: CDR1 SGHRS, CDR2 YFSETQ. Trimming removed 0 bases at V and 6 bases at J, with 10 bases between. This sequence originates from a man aged 35-49 years with glioma. V usage is TRBV5-1 and J usage is TRBJ2-7; possibly TRBD1 for D (5 bases). The starting material was PBMCs, obtained from a glioma patient whose treatment included an IDH1 peptide vaccine. CDR3 region: CASSLEKGREQYV. The CDR3 DNA reads as TGCGCCAGCAGCTTGGAGAAGGGGCGCGAGCAGTACGTC.